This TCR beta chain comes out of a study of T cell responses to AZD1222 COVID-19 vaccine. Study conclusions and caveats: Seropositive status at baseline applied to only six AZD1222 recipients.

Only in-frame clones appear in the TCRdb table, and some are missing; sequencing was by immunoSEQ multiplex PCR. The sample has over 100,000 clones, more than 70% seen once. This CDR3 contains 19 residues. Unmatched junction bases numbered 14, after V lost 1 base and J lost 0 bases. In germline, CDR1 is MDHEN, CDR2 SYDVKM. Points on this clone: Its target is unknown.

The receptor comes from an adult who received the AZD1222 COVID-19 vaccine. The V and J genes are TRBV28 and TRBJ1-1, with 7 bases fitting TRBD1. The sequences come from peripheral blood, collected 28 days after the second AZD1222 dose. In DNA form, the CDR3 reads TGTGCCAGCAGTTTATTACGCAGGGGGTCCTTCCCGGTGAACACTGAAGCTTTCTTT. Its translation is CASSLLRRGSFPVNTEAFF.